Below are 9 T cell receptor beta chains sequenced from a single sample in a study of CD8 T cells in ankylosing spondylitis. Using its own MiXCR run on the 5' RACE reads, TCRdb lists one record per CDR3 protein. The sample lists approximately 250,000 distinct CDR3 sequences; 32% were seen once. The sample taken for sequencing was blood, either unsorted or a sorted T cell fraction (not recorded which). The receptors were gathered from a male donor with ankylosing spondylitis or in good health (not recorded which).

This clonotype was seen only a few times. The chain couples TRBV20-1 to TRBJ2-2, with D possibly being TRBD1 (6 bases). CDR3 size: 13 residues. V lost 6 bases to trimming and J lost 6 bases, with 14 bases between them. The germline V gene encodes CDR1 DFQATT and CDR2 SNEGSKA (reference sequence). The CDR3 reads CSAFAGESGELFF. DNA for the CDR3: TGCAGTGCCTTCGCAGGGGAATCCGGGGAGCTGTTTTTT.

The chain is built from TRBV20-1 and TRBJ2-2; 8 bases fit TRBD2. V shed 1 base, J shed 6 bases, and the junction held 4 bases outside the gene matches. This CDR3 region has 14 residues. Germline lookup yields CDR1 DFQATT and CDR2 SNEGSKA (reference sequence). The CDR3 nucleotides are TGCAGTGCTAGAGGCGGGGGGATGGCCGGGGAGCTGTTTTTT. It codes for CSARGGGMAGELFF.

This clonotype came up a few times. The genes are TRBV5-1 and TRBJ1-2; D not resolved. The germline gives CDR1 SGHRS, CDR2 YFSETQ. Trimming took off 2 bases at V and 3 bases at J, with 11 bases between the two ends. The length of the CDR3 is 14 residues. In nucleotides, the CDR3 is TGCGCCAGCAGCTTTTATCAGGAGCACTATGGCTACACCTTC. It specifies CASSFYQEHYGYTF.

The chain joins TRBV14 to TRBJ2-7; the match to TRBD1 covers 9 bases. Germline V gives CDR1 SGHDN, CDR2 FVKESK. The ends lost 3 bases at V and 1 base at J; junction bases unmatched: 4. CDR3 size: 15 residues. The CDR3 is CASSQGQGGSYEQYF. In DNA, the CDR3 is TGTGCCAGCAGCCAGGGACAGGGAGGATCCTACGAGCAGTACTTC.

There are a few counts of this clonotype. The CDR3, as DNA: TGCGCCAGCAGCCCGACCGGGACGGAATTGTACGAGCAGTACTTC. Its translation is CASSPTGTELYEQYF. The chain is built from TRBV5-1 and TRBJ2-7; TRBD1 or TRBD2 may be the D gene (5 bases each). The CDR3 sequence is 15 residues long. CDR1 is SGHRS and CDR2 is YFSETQ in the germline V gene. V lost 4 bases and J lost 4, with 18 bases in between. Together with reference TRBV5-1 and TRBJ2-7, the CDR3 gives the full variable domain: KAGVTQTPRYLIKTRGQQVTLSCSPISGHRSVSWYQQTPGQGLQFLFEYFSETQRNKGNFPGRFSGRQFSNSRSEMNVSTLELGDSALYLCASSPTGTELYEQYFGPGTRLTVT.

The J gene is TRBJ2-1, the V gene TRBV9, with TRBD1 matching 10 bases. The V segment lost 3 bases and the J segment 9 bases; nucleotides outside the gene matches: 12. Looked up from germline, CDR1 is SGDLS and CDR2 is YYNGEE. This CDR3 spans 16 amino acids. CDR3 sequence: CASSDLPGQGLSEQFF. Written as DNA, the CDR3 is TGTGCCAGCAGCGACCTTCCGGGACAGGGGTTAAGTGAGCAGTTCTTC.

This clonotype was counted a few times. V gene TRBV7-3 combines with J gene TRBJ2-1, with TRBD2 identical over 7 bases. V was clipped by 5 bases and J by 7 bases; unmatched bases: 11. This CDR3 is 15 amino acids long. Per the germline V gene, CDR1 is SGHTA and CDR2 is FQGTGA. CDR3 in DNA: TGTGCCAGCAGCCCGTGGGAGGGGCCTTCGAATGAGCAGTTCTTC. The encoded protein is CASSPWEGPSNEQFF.

The rearrangement uses TRBV7-9 and TRBJ1-4; D not resolved. From germline, CDR1 is SEHNR and CDR2 FQNEAQ (reference sequence). Trimming cost V 0 bases and J 7 bases, with 12 bases left between them. The length of the CDR3 is 15 residues. Here the CDR3 reads CASSLATGVGEKLFF. The CDR3 DNA reads TGTGCCAGCAGCTTAGCGACCGGGGTGGGTGAAAAACTGTTTTTT.

The chain recombines TRBV20-1 with TRBJ1-5; TRBD1 matches 9 bases. V was pared by 8 bases and J by 6 bases, with 14 bases of the junction left unmatched. Germline assignment: CDR1 DFQATT and CDR2 SNEGSKA (reference sequence). The CDR3 has 15 residues. The chain's CDR3 is CSSGGTGGFGQPQHF. The CDR3 DNA reads as TGCAGTTCAGGGGGTACAGGGGGCTTCGGTCAGCCCCAGCATTTT.